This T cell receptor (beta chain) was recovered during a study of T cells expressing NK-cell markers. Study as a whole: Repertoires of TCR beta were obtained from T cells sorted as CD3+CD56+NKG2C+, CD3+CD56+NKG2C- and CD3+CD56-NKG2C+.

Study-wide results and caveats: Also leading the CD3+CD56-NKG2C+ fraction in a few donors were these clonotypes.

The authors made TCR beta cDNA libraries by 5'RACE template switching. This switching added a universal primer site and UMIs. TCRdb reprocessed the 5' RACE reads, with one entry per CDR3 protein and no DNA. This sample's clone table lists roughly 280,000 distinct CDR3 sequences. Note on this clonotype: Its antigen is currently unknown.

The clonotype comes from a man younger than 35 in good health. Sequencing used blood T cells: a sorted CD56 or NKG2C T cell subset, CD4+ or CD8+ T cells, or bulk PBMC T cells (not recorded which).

This CDR3 reads CASSQEEEIRADTQYF. This chain joins TRBV4-3 and TRBJ2-3; there is no DNA to check the TCRdb D call of TRBD1. CDR3 length equals 16 residues. Germline-derived CDR1 and CDR2 are LGHNA and YSLEER.